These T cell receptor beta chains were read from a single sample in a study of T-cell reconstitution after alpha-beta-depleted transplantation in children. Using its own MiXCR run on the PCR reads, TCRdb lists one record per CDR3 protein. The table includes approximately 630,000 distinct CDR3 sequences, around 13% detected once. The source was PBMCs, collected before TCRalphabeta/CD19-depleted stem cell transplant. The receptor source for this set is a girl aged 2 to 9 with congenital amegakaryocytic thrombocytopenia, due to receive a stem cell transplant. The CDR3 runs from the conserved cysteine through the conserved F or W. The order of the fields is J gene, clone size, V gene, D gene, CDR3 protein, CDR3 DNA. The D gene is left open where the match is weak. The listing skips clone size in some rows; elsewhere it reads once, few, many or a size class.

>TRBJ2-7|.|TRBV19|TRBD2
CASSTMTSGIHEQYF
TGTGCCAGTAGTACAATGACTAGCGGGATCCACGAGCAGTACTTC
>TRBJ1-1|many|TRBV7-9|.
CASQPGGNTEAFF
TGTGCCAGCCAGCCAGGAGGGAACACTGAAGCTTTCTTT
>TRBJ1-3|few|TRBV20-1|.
CSARSAGNTIYF
TGCAGTGCTAGATCAGCTGGAAACACCATATATTTT
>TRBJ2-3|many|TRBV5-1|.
CASRSNPDTQYF
TGCGCCAGCAGGTCCAACCCAGATACGCAGTATTTT
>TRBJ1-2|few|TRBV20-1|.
CSARDHSVLRGYTF
TGCAGTGCTAGAGATCACAGCGTACTCCGAGGCTACACCTTC
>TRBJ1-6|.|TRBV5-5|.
CASSFQTSSYNSPLHF
TGTGCCAGCAGCTTTCAGACGTCCTCCTATAATTCACCCCTCCACTTT
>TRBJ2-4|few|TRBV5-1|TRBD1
CASSLGTGETNIQYF
TGCGCCAGCAGCTTGGGGACAGGGGAAACAAACATTCAGTACTTC
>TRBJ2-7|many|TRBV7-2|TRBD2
CASRSRLAGVFEQYF
TGTGCCAGCAGGTCGAGACTAGCGGGAGTTTTCGAGCAGTACTTC
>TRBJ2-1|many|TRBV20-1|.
CSAGGRTGYNEQFF
TGCAGTGCAGGGGGACGAACGGGTTACAATGAGCAGTTCTTC
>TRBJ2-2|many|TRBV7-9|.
CASSLFTGELFF
TGTGCCAGCAGCTTATTCACCGGGGAGCTGTTTTTT
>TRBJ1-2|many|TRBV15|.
CATSRDPYSGDYGYTF
TGTGCCACCAGCAGAGATCCCTACAGTGGGGACTATGGCTACACCTTC
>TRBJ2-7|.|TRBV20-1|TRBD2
CSATPLRREDSYEQYF
TGCAGTGCTACCCCACTGAGGCGGGAGGACTCCTACGAGCAGTACTTC
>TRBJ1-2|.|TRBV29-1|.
CSVDLYGVNYGYTF
TGCAGCGTTGACCTGTATGGGGTCAACTATGGCTACACCTTC
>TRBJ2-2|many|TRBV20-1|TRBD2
CSARTSGTTGELFF
TGCAGTGCGAGGACTAGCGGGACCACCGGGGAGCTGTTTTTT
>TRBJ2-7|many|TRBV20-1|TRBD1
CSAEGAPGQAAYEQYF
TGCAGTGCTGAGGGGGCCCCGGGACAGGCAGCCTACGAGCAGTACTTC
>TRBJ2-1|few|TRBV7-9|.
CASSGADNEQFF
TGTGCCAGCAGCGGGGCGGACAATGAGCAGTTCTTC
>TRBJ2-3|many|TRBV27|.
CASSSGTYGTDTQYF
TGTGCCAGCAGTTCCGGGACTTATGGCACAGATACGCAGTATTTT
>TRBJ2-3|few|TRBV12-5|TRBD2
CASGFKASGDTQYF
TGTGCTAGTGGTTTTAAGGCTAGCGGGGATACGCAGTATTTT
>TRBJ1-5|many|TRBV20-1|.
CSASFGKLEPQHF
TGCAGTGCTAGTTTCGGGAAATTGGAGCCCCAGCATTTT
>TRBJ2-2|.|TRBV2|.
CASSTGALNIRGELFF
TGTGCCAGCAGTACTGGGGCGCTTAATATCCGCGGGGAGCTGTTTTTT
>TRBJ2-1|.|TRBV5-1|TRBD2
CASSLVSSGSDEQFF
TGCGCCAGCAGCTTGGTGTCTAGCGGGAGCGATGAGCAGTTCTTC
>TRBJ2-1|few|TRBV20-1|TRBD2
CSAWAGTSEYNEQFF
TGCAGTGCCTGGGCCGGGACTAGCGAGTACAATGAGCAGTTCTTC
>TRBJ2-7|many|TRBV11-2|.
CASSLHREQYF
TGTGCCAGCAGCCTCCACCGCGAGCAGTACTTC
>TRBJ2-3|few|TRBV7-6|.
CASSTSAWRDITDTQYF
TGTGCCAGCAGCACGTCTGCGTGGCGGGACATCACGGATACGCAGTATTTT
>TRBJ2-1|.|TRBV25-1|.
CASSDGAYNEQFF
TGTGCCAGCAGTGATGGAGCCTACAATGAGCAGTTCTTC
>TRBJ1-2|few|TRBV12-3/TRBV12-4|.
CASSIQGGGYTF
TGTGCCAGCAGCATTCAGGGTGGTGGCTACACCTTC
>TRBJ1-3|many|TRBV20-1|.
CSAPTGFSGNTIYF
TGCAGTGCGCCGACCGGCTTCTCTGGAAACACCATATATTTT
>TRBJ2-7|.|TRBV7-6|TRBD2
CASSPEGTSGFSYEQYF
TGTGCCAGCAGCCCAGAAGGGACTAGCGGGTTCTCCTACGAGCAGTACTTC